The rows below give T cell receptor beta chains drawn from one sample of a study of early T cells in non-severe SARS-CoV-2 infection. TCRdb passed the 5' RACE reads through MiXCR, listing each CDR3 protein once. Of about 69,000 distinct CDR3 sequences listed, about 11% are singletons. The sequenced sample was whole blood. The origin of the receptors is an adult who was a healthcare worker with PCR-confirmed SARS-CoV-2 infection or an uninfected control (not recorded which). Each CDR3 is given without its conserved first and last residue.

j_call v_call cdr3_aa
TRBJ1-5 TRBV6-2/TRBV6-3 ASSDRSNQPQH
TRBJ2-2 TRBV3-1 ASTLAGANTGELF
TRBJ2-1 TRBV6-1 ASPLLPSGRGTNEQF
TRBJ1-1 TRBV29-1 SVVSQGGTEAF
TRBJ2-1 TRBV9 ASSERAGGYNEQF
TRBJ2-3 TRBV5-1 ASSLGGGRADTQY
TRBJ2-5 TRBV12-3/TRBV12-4 ASSLAFQETQY
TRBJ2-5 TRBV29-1 SAQQGQETQY
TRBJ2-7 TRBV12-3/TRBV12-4 ASRRTKTYEQY
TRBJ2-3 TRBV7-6 ASSLAEMGTQY
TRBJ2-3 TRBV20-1 SARDPASGVTDTQY
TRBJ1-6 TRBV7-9 ASSLTGNSPLH
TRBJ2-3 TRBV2 ASTPGNTDTQY
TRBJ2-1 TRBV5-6 ASSFSSSYNEQF
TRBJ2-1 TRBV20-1 SAETGETYNEQF
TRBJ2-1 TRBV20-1 SASREGNEQF
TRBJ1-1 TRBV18 ASSPDINTEAF
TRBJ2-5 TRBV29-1 SAYLGQETQY
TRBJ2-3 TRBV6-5 ASRRGGLLLPTDTQY
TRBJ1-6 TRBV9 ASSLGQGNSPLH
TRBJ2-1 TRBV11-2 ASSQRRGATGNEQF
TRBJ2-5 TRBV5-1 ASSLATSGGAKTQY
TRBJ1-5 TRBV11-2 ASSQEGDQPQH
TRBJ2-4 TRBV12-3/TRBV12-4 ASRTGGDKNIQY
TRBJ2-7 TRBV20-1 SASVVTGSSEQY
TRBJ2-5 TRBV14 ASSLWGLPATQY
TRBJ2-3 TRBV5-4 ASSLVGQGPDTDTQY
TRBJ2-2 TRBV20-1 SAREGSGELF
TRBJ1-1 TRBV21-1 ASTQTRGRGTEAF
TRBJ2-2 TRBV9 ASTAWGTGELF
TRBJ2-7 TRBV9 ASSVDYRYEQY
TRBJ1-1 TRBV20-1 SARVNTEAF
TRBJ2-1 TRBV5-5 ASIRGASSYNEQF
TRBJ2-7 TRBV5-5 ASSSTTMGEQY
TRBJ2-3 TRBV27 ASSLYGDTQY
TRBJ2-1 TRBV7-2 ASSLASPSYNEQF
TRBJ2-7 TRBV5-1 VSSLIKNEQY
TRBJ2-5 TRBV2 ASSSLQTQY
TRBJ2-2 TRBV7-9 ASSLRLAANTGELF
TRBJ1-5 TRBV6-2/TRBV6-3 ASRQGALGNQPQH
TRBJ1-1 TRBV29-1 SVKTMNTEAF
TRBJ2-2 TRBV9 ASSPGSGENTGELF
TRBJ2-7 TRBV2 ASSAGQAYEQY
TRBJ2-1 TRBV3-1 ASSQRTSGGHYNEQF
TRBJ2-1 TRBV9 ASSAGPRYNEQF
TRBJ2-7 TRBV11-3 ASSLFWDLSYEQY
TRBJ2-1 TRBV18 ASSPLGRGTGNEQF
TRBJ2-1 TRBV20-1 SARQGANEQF
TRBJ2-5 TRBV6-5 ASRNGPGETQY